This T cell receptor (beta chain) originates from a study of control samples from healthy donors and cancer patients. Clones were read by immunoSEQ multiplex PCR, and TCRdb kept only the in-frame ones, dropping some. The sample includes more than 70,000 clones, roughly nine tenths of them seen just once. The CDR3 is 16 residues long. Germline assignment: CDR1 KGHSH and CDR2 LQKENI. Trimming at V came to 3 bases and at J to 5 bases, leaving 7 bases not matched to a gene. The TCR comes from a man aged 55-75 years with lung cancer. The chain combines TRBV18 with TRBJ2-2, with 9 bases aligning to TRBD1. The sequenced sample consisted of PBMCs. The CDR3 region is CASSPTGQGRTGELFF. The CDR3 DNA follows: TGTGCCAGCTCACCGACAGGACAGGGGAGGACCGGGGAGCTGTTTTTT.